The sequence of this T cell receptor beta chain was determined in a study of T cell repertoires in cytomegalovirus infection. For the study at large: The authors used CMV epitopes that were HLA-C-restricted (recently identified) and HLA-B-restricted (well studied). Public TCR beta signatures provided an indication of both CMV infection and a matching HLA type.

Study results and caveats: Across the ex vivo response, the dominant clonotypes were HLA-C-restricted CMV-specific TCR beta clonotypes. Identification of carriers of CMV plus the relevant HLA was achieved through cumulative public TCR beta family frequency.

This CDR3 has 13 amino acids. V shed 6 bases and J shed 7 bases, with 13 bases lying between them. Points on this clonotype: As yet, its antigen is unknown.

Using its own MiXCR run on the reads, TCRdb lists one record per CDR3 protein. The sample records about half a million distinct CDR3 sequences, about 33% being singletons. The sample consisted of cultured PBMCs, taken from culture after CMV antigen stimulation. The V call is TRBV12-3 or TRBV12-4, the J call TRBJ2-4; D may be TRBD2 (6 bases). The sequence derives from a human donor in good health (CMV status not recorded). Some clones in this sample may be carry-over from other donors' samples. CDR3 DNA: TGTGCCAGCAGCCCATCGGGGGTGAACATTCAGTACTTC. This codes for CASSPSGVNIQYF.